This T cell receptor (beta chain) was sequenced for a study of OX40 agonist ivuxolimab in advanced cancers. Study details: Every 2 weeks, patients got intravenous ivuxolimab at one of six dose levels (0.01-10 mg/kg). Having had anti-PD-1, anti-PD-L1 or anti-CTLA-4 therapy before was allowed, and about 40% had some.

A word on this clone: The antigen remains undetermined.

Sequencing used immunoSEQ multiplex PCR; TCRdb keeps in-frame clones, though not all of them. The table lists tens of thousands of clones, about nine tenths of them singletons. Overall study findings and caveats: The study found that CD8+ T cells averaged more expanded clones than CD4+. Among some nonresponders, normalized T-cell clonal expansion was also low.

Sequenced here: CD4+ or CD8+ T cells sorted from blood, sampled in a trial of the OX40 agonist ivuxolimab. The receptor comes from an adult with an advanced solid tumor such as melanoma, head and neck, liver or kidney cancer.

The CDR3 spells CASSSYSGSSYEQYF. The CDR3 nucleotides read TGCGCCAGCAGCTCGTATAGCGGGAGCTCCTACGAGCAGTACTTC. The rearrangement links TRBV5-1 to TRBJ2-7, with 9 positions matching TRBD2. The trim removed 3 bases at V and 0 bases at J, leaving 4 bases unmatched. Germline V gene lookup returns CDR1 SGHRS and CDR2 YFSETQ. This CDR3 has 15 amino acids.